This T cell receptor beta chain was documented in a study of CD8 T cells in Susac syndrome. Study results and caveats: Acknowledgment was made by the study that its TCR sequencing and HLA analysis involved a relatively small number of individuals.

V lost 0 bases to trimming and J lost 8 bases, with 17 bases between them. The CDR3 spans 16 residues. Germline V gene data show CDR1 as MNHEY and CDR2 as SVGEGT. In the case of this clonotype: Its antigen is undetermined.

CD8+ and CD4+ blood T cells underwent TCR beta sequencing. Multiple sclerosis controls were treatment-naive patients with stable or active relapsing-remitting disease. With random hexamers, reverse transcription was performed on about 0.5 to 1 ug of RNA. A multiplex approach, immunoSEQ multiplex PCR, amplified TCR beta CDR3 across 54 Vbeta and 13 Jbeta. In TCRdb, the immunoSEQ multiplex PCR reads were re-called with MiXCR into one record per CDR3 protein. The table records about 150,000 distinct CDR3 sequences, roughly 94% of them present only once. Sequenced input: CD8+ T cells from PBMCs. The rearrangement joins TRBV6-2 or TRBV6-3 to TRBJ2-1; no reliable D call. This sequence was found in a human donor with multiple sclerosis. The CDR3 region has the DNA TGTGCCAGCAGTTACTCGAGACTCTCCACCTCCGATGAGCAGTTCTTC. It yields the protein CASSYSRLSTSDEQFF.